Shown below are 8 T cell receptor beta chains from a single sample sequenced in a study of identical twins. One entry per CDR3 protein, called by TCRdb with MiXCR from the 5' RACE reads. The sample comprises a few hundred thousand distinct CDR3 sequences, approximately 8.6% of which are singletons, and less than 4% rests with the top ten. Another study also made use of these data, one on yellow fever vaccine responses in identical twins.

Input material: CD8+ T cells sorted from blood. All receptors derive from a woman aged 18 to 35 in good health.

This clonotype came up many times. V gene TRBV27 combines with J gene TRBJ2-7, with 9 nucleotides matching TRBD1. Looked up from germline, CDR1 is MNHEY and CDR2 is SMNVEV (reference sequence). The CDR3 extends over 14 amino acids. V trimming: 5 bases; J trimming: 3 bases; junction bases outside the gene matches: 5. The CDR3 loop reads CASSPRDRVYEQYF. CDR3 in DNA: TGTGCCAGCAGTCCCCGGGACAGGGTCTACGAGCAGTACTTC.

This sequence joins TRBV9 and TRBJ1-5; D remains ambiguous. V dropped 0 bases and J dropped 2 bases, with 6 bases sitting between them. This CDR3 comprises 14 residues. The germline CDR1 and CDR2 sequences are SGDLS and YYNGEE. Here the CDR3 DNA reads TGTGCCAGCAGCGTAGGGTCTGGCAATCAGCCCCAGCATTTT. This encodes CASSVGSGNQPQHF.

Only a few counts were recorded for this clonotype. V and J are TRBV6-4 and TRBJ2-2; D is undetermined. This CDR3 has 14 residues. Germline CDR1 MRHNA, CDR2 SNTAGT. With 3 bases removed from V and 4 bases from J, the gap between germline ends came to 9 bases. CDR3 nucleotide sequence: TGTGCCAGCAGTGAGATCACGGGCACCGGGGAGCTGTTTTTT. It translates to CASSEITGTGELFF.

The CDR3 sequence is CASSQDATSGNGEQFF. The CDR3 coding sequence is TGCGCCAGCAGCCAAGATGCCACTAGCGGGAACGGTGAGCAGTTCTTC. V and J are TRBV4-3 and TRBJ2-1, with TRBD2 matching 10 bases. Unmatched junction bases numbered 8, after V lost 0 bases and J lost 9 bases. The CDR3 has 16 residues. Germline-derived CDR1 and CDR2 are LGHNA and YSLEER.

The rearrangement links TRBV7-2 to TRBJ2-7; a possible D gene is TRBD1 (6 bases). The CDR3 consists of 15 residues. V lost 4 bases and J 0 bases, leaving 13 bases between the germline ends. Germline assignment: CDR1 SGHTA and CDR2 FQGNSA. The CDR3 sequence: CASSSSTGSSYEQYF. For the CDR3, the DNA is TGTGCCAGCAGCTCGAGTACAGGGAGCTCCTACGAGCAGTACTTC.

The table lists this clonotype with a few counts. The chain joins TRBV29-1 to TRBJ2-1; D not certain. Trimming took 1 base from V and 0 from J, leaving 13 bases between them. Germline V lookup: CDR1 SQVTM, CDR2 ANQGSEA. The CDR3 extends over 16 amino acids. The chain's CDR3 is CSVEVPSFGSYNEQFF. CDR3 bases: TGCAGCGTTGAAGTCCCTAGTTTTGGCTCCTACAATGAGCAGTTCTTC.

The table lists this clonotype with many counts. The CDR3 nucleotides read TGTGCCAGCAGTTGGGAGGGGAATCAGCCCCAGCATTTT. It translates to CASSWEGNQPQHF. The chain has TRBV6-6 and TRBJ1-5; TRBD1 might be the D (5 bases). Trimming removed 4 bases from V and 4 bases from J, with 8 bases in between. The CDR3 is 13 residues long. Germline assignment: CDR1 MNHNY and CDR2 SVGAGI (reference sequence).

This clonotype was seen at least ten times. The CDR3 sequence is CASSLVGPYEQYF. The CDR3 coding sequence is TGTGCCAGCAGCTTAGTGGGCCCCTACGAGCAGTACTTC. The rearrangement links TRBV7-9 to TRBJ2-7; D gene unclear. V gave up 1 base and J gave up 2 bases, with 6 bases separating them. CDR1 is SEHNR and CDR2 is FQNEAQ in the germline V gene (reference sequence). The CDR3 is 13 residues long.